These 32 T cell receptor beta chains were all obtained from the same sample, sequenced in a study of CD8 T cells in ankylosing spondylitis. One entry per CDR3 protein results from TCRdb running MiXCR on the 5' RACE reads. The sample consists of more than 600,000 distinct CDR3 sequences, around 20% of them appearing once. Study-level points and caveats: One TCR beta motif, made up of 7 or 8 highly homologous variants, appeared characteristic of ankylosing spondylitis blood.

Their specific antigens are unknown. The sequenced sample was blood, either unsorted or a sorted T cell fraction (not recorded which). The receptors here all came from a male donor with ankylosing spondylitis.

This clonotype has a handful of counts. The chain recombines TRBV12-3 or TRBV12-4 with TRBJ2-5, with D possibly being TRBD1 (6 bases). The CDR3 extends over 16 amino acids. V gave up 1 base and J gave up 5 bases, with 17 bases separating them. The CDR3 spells CASSLGMTGRGETQYF. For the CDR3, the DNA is TGTGCCAGCAGTTTAGGGATGACAGGAAGAGGGGAGACCCAGTACTTC.

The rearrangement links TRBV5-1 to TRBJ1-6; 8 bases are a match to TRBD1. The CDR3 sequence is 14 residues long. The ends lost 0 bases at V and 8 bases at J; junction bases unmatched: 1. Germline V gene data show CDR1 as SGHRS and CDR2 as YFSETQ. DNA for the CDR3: TGCGCCAGCAGCTTGGAGGGACAGGATTCACCCCTCCACTTT. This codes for CASSLEGQDSPLHF.

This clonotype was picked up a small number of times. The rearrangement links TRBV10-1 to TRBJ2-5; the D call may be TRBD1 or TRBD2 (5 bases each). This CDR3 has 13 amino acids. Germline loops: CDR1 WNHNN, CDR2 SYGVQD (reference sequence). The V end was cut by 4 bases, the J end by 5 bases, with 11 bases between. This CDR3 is CASSGGSKETQYF. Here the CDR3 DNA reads TGCGCCAGCAGTGGGGGGTCAAAGGAGACCCAGTACTTC.

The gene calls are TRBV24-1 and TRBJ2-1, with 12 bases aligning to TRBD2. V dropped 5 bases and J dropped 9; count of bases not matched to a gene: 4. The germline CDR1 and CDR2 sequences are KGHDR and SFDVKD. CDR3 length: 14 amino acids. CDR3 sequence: CATSASGRALEQFF. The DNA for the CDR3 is TGTGCCACCAGTGCTAGCGGGAGGGCCCTTGAGCAGTTCTTC.

In DNA, the CDR3 is TGTGCCAGCAGTGAAGGTCGCTCCTTGGATACGCAGTATTTT. This encodes CASSEGRSLDTQYF. The rearrangement joins TRBV6-1 to TRBJ2-3, with unresolved D. The CDR3 is 14 amino acids. The V gene's germline CDR1 is MNHNS and CDR2 SASEGT. V lost 1 base and J 6 bases, leaving 11 bases between the germline ends.

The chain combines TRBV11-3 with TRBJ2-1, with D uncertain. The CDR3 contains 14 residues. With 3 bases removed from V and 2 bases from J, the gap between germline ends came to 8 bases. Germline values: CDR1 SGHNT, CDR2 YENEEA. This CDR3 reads CASSFAPAYNEQFF. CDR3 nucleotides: TGTGCCAGCAGCTTCGCGCCAGCCTACAATGAGCAGTTCTTC. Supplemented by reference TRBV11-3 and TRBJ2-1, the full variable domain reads EAGVVQSPRYKIIEKKQPVAFWCNPISGHNTLYWYLQNLGQGPELLIRYENEEAVDDSQLPKDRFSAERLKGVDSTLKIQPAELGDSAVYLCASSFAPAYNEQFFGPGTRLTVL.

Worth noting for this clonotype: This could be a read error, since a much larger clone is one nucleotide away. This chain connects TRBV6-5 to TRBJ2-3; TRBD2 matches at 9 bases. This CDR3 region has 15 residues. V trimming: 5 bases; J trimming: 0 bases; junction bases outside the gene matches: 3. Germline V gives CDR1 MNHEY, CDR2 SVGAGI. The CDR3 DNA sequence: TGTGCCAGCAGTAACCTAGCGGGGAGCACAGATACGCAGTATTTT. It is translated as CASSNLAGSTDTQYF.

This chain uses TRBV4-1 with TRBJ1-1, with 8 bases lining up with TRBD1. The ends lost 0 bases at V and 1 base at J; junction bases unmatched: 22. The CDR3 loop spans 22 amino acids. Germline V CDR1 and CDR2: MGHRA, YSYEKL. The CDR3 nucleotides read TGCGCCAGCAGCCAAGATTTACCCGACAGGGGATCGCGTTGGGTTTCGAACACTGAAGCTTTCTTT. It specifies CASSQDLPDRGSRWVSNTEAFF.

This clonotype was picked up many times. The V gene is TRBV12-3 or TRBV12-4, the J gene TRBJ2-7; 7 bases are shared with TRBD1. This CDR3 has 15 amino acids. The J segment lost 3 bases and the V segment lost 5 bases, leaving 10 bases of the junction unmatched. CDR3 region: CASSKTGPTFYEQYF. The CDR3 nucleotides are TGTGCCAGCAGTAAGACAGGGCCTACTTTCTACGAGCAGTACTTC.

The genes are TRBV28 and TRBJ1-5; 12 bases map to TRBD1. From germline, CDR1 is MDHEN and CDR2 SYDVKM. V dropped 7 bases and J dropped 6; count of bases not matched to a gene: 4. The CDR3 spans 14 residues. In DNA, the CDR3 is TGTGCCAGCACCCGGGACAGGGGGCTTCAGCCCCAGCATTTT. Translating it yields CASTRDRGLQPQHF.

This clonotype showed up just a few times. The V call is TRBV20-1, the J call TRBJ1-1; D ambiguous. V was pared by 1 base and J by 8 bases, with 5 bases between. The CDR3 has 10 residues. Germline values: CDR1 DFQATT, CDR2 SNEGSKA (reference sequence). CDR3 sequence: CSARVSEAFF. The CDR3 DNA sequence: TGCAGTGCTAGAGTTTCAGAAGCTTTCTTT.

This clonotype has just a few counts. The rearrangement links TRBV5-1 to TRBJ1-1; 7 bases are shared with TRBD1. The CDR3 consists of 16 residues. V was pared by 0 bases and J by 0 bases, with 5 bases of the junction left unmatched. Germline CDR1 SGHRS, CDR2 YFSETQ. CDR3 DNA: TGCGCCAGCAGCTTGGCCGCCGGGACAGTGAACACTGAAGCTTTCTTT. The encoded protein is CASSLAAGTVNTEAFF.

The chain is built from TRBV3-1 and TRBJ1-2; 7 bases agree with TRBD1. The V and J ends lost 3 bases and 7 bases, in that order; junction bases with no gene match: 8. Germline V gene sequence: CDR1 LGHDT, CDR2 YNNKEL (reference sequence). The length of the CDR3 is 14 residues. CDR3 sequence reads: CASSHQRQGLGYTF. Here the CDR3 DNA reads TGTGCCAGCAGCCACCAACGACAGGGTCTTGGCTACACCTTC.

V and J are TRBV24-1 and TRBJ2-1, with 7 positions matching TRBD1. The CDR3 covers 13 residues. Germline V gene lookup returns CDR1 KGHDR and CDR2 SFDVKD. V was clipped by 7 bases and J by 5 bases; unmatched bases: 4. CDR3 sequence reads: CATRETGNNEQFF. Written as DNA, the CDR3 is TGTGCCACCAGAGAGACAGGGAACAATGAGCAGTTCTTC.

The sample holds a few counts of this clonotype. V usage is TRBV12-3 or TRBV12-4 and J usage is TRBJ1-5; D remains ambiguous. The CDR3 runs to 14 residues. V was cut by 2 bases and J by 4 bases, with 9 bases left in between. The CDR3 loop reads CASSLKAYNQPQHF. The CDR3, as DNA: TGTGCCAGCAGTTTAAAAGCTTATAATCAGCCCCAGCATTTT.

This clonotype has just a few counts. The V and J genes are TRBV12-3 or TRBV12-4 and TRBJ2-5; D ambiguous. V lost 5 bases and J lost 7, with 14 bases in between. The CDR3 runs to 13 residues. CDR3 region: CASSTTPLLTQYF. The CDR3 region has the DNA TGTGCCAGCAGTACTACACCGCTACTGACCCAGTACTTC.

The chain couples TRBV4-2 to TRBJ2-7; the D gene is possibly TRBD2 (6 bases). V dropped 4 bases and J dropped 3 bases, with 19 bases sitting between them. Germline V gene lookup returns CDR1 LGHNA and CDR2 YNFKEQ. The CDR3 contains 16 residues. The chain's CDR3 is CASSPGDIGPRYEQYF. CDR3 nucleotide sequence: TGTGCCAGCAGCCCGGGGGATATCGGGCCCCGCTACGAGCAGTACTTC.

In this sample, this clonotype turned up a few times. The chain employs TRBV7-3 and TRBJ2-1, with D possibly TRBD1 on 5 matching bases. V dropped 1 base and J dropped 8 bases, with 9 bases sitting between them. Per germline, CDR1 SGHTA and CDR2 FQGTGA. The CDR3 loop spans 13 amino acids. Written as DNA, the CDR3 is TGTGCCAGCAGCTTAATCTTAGGGGATGAGCAGTTCTTC. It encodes CASSLILGDEQFF.

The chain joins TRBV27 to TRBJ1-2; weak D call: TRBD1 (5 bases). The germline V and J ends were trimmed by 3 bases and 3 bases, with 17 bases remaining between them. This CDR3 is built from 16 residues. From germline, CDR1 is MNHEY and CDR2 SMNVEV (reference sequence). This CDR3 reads CASSFLPQGDYYGYTF. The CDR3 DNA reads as TGTGCCAGCAGTTTTCTCCCGCAGGGCGACTACTATGGCTACACCTTC.

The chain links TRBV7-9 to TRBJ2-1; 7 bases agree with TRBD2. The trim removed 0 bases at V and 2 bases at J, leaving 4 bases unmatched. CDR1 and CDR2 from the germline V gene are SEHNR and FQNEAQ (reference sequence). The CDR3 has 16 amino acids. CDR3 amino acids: CASSLATGGAYNEQFF. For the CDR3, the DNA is TGTGCCAGCAGCTTAGCAACGGGAGGCGCCTACAATGAGCAGTTCTTC.

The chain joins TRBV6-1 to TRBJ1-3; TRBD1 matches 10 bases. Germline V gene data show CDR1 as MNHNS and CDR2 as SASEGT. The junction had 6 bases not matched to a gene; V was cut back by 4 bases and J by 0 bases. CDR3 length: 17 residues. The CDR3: CASSGDRGDFSGNTIYF. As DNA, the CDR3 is TGTGCCAGCAGTGGGGACAGGGGCGATTTCTCTGGAAACACCATATATTTT.

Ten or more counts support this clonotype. The CDR3 DNA reads TGTGCCAGCAGCCCACAGGGGTGGGACGAGCAGTACTTC. It encodes CASSPQGWDEQYF. The chain recombines TRBV9 with TRBJ2-7; TRBD1 matches 7 bases. Germline CDR1 reads SGDLS; CDR2 reads YYNGEE. This CDR3 has 13 amino acids. Germline trimming cut 4 bases from V and 5 bases from J; bases unmatched to any gene: 6.

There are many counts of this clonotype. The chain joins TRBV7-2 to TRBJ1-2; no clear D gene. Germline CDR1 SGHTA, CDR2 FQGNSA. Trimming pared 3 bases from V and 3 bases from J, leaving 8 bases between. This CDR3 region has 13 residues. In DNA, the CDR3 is TGTGCCAGCAGCTTTTACACCGACTATGGCTACACCTTC. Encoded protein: CASSFYTDYGYTF.

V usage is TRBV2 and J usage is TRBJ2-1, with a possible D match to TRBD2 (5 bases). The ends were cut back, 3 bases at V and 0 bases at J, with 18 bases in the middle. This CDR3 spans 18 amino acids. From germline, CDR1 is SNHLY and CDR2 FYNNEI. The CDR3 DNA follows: TGTGCCAGCAGTGACCCACTGTTTAGCCGGGGCTCCTACAATGAGCAGTTCTTC. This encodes CASSDPLFSRGSYNEQFF.

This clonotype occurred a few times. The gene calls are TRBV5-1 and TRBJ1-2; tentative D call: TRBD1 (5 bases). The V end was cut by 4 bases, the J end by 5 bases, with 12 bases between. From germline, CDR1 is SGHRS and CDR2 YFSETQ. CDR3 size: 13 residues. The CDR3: CASSPGRGYGYTF. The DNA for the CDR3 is TGCGCCAGCAGCCCCGGGCGGGGGTATGGCTACACCTTC.

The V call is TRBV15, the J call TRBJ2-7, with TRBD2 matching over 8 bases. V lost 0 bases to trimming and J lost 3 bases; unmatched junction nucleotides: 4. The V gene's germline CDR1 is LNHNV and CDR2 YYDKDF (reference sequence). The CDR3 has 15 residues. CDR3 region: CATSRDRGTSYEQYF. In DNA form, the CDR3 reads TGTGCCACCAGCAGAGATAGGGGGACTAGCTACGAGCAGTACTTC.

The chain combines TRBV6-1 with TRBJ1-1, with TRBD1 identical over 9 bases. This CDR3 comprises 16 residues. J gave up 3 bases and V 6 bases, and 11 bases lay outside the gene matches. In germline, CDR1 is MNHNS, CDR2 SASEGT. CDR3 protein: CASSGQGTSPYTEAFF. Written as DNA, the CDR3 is TGTGCCAGCAGCGGACAGGGGACCTCCCCCTACACTGAAGCTTTCTTT.

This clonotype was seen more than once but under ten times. Here the CDR3 DNA reads TGCGCCAGCAGCCGGACAGCCGAAAAACTGTTTTTT. Translated, it gives CASSRTAEKLFF. This sequence joins TRBV4-1 and TRBJ1-4, with D tentatively TRBD1 (6 bases). This CDR3 region has 12 residues. V lost 4 bases and J lost 8, with 8 bases in between. Germline V gene sequence: CDR1 MGHRA, CDR2 YSYEKL.

CDR3 DNA: TGCAGTGCTAGACGATGGGGACTAGCGGGAGGGTCACCCTACAATGAGCAGTTCTTC. This translates into CSARRWGLAGGSPYNEQFF. This chain uses TRBV20-1 with TRBJ2-1; 16 bases agree with TRBD2. J lost 2 bases, V lost 2 bases, and 9 bases had no gene match. Germline loops: CDR1 DFQATT, CDR2 SNEGSKA (reference sequence). This CDR3 is 19 amino acids long.

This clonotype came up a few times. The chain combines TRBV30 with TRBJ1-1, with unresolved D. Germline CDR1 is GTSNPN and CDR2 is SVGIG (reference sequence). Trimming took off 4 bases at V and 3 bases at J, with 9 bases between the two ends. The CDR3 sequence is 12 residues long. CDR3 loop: CAWIGLDTEAFF. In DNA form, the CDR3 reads TGTGCCTGGATCGGGTTGGACACTGAAGCTTTCTTT.

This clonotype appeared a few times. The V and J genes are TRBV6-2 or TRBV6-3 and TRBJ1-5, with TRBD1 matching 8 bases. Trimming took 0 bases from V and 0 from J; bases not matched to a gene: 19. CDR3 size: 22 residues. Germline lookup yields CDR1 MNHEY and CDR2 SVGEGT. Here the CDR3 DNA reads TGTGCCAGCAGTTACTCTGTTCTCTTCGAACAGGGGGACGAAAGTAGCAATCAGCCCCAGCATTTT. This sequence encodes CASSYSVLFEQGDESSNQPQHF.

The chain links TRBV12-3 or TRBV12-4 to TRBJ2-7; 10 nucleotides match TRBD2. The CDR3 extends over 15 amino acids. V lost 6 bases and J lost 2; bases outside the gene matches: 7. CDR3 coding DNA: TGTGCCAGCAGAGACCGAGCGGGAGGGCCCTACGAGCAGTACTTC. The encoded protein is CASRDRAGGPYEQYF.